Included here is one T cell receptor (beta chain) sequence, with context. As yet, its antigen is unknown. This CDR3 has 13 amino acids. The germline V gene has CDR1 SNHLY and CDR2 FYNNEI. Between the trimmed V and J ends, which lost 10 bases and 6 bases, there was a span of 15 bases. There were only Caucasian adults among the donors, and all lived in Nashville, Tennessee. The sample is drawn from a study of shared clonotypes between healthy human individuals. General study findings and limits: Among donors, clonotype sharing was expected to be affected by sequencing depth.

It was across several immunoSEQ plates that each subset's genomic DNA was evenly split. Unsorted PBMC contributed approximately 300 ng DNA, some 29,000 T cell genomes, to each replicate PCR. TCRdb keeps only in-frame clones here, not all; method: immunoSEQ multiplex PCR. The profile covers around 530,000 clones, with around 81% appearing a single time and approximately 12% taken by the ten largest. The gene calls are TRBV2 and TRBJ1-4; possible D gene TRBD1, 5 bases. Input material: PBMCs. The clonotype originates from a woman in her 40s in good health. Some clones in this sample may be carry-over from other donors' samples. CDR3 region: CATRWGEDEKLFF. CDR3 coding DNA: TGTGCCACCCGATGGGGCGAGGATGAAAAACTGTTTTTT.